This T cell receptor beta chain stems from a study of shared clonotypes between healthy human individuals. Overall study: Samples came from two female and three male donors aged 18 to 49. Regarding the study as a whole: Naive subsets generally exceeded memory subsets in estimated richness.

The CDR3 has 13 residues. Germline values: CDR1 SGHTA, CDR2 FQGNSA. V trimming: 3 bases; J trimming: 10 bases; junction bases outside the gene matches: 5. On this clone itself: The target antigen is unknown.

The material for each subset, its genomic DNA, was split evenly across several immunoSEQ plates. Sorted-subset replicate PCR reactions were performed with approximately 180 ng DNA, corresponding to tens of thousands of T cell genomes. Libraries were prepared by immunoSEQ multiplex PCR; TCRdb keeps only in-frame clonotypes and omits some of them. The data show about 380,000 clones, just over 95% seen once. The gene calls are TRBV7-2 and TRBJ2-1; 8 bases fit TRBD1. The source material was memory CD8+ T cells sorted from blood. As for subset: CD45RO+ cells pooled with CCR7-negative TemRA cells. The origin of this receptor is a man aged 25 to 40 in good health. The chain's CDR3 is CASSFTRDREQFF. DNA for the CDR3: TGTGCCAGCAGCTTCACCCGGGACAGGGAGCAGTTCTTC.